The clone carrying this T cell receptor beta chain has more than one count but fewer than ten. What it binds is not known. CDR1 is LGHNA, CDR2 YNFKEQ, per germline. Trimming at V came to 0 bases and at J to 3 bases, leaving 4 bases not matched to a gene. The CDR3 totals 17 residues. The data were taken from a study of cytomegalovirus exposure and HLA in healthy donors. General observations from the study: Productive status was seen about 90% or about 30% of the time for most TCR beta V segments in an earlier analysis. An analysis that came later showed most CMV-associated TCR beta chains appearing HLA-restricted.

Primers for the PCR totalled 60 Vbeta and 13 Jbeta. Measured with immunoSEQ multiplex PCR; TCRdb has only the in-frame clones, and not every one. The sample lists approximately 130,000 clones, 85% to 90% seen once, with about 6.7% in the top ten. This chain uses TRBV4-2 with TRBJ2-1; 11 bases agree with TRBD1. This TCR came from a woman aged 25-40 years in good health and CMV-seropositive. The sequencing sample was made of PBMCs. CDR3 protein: CASSQDPGTGGYNEQFF. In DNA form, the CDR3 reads TGTGCCAGCAGCCAAGATCCAGGGACAGGGGGCTACAATGAGCAGTTCTTC.